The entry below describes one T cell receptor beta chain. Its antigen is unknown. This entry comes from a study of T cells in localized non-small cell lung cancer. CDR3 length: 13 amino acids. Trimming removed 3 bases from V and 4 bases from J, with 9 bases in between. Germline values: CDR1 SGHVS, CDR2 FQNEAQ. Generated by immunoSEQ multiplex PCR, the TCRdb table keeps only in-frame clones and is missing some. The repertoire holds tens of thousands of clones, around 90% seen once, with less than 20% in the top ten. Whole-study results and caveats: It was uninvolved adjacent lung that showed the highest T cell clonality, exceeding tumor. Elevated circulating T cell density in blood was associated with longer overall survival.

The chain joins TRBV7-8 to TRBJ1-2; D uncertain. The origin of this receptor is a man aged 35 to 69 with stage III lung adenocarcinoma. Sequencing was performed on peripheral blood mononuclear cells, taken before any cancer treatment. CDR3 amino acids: CASSFGPSYGYTF. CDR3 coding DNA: TGTGCCAGCAGCTTCGGGCCTTCCTATGGCTACACCTTC.